This T cell receptor (beta chain) derives from a study of blood T cell repertoires in COVID-19. Study summary: Spain, Italy and the United States supplied samples that represented acute and convalescent COVID-19. Sources were T cells, B-cell-depleted T cells, or PBMCs; the material itself was cDNA or gDNA.

The germline V gene has CDR1 SNHLY and CDR2 FYNNEI. The CDR3 loop spans 15 amino acids. The V gene end was trimmed by 6 bases and the J gene end by 0 bases; junction bases not matched to a gene: 3. Only in-frame clones appear in the TCRdb table, and some are missing; sequencing was by immunoSEQ multiplex PCR. The sample has some 49,000 clones, about four fifths seen once. Patients of the Seattle cohort, enrolled during active infection, were followed longitudinally. In this sample, this clone turned up a few times. Specimen: peripheral blood. The chain carries TRBV2 and TRBJ2-7, with 12 positions matching TRBD2. The receptor was derived from a woman of 80 years or more with COVID-19, enrolled during active disease. This chain's CDR3 is CASSETSGSSYEQYF. CDR3 nucleotides: TGTGCCAGCAGCGAGACTAGCGGGAGCTCCTACGAGCAGTACTTC. Full variable domain (remainder filled in from reference TRBV2 and TRBJ2-7): EPEVTQTPSHQVTQMGQEVILRCVPISNHLYFYWYRQILGQKVEFLVSFYNNEISEKSEIFDDQFSVERPDGSNFTLKIRSTKLEDSAMYFCASSETSGSSYEQYFGPGTRLTVT.